This T cell receptor beta chain was identified in a study of OX40 agonist ivuxolimab in advanced cancers. On the study more broadly: The study enrolled dose-escalation patients with hepatocellular carcinoma, melanoma, renal cell or head and neck cancer. Having had anti-PD-1, anti-PD-L1 or anti-CTLA-4 therapy before was allowed, and over 35% had some. Study conclusions and caveats: At doses 0.1 to 3.0 mg/kg, CD4+ and CD8+ clones expanded. Clonal expansion among partial responders at 0.1-3.0 mg/kg ranked near the lowest.

The repertoire was sequenced with immunoSEQ multiplex PCR; TCRdb's copy has only in-frame clones and lacks some. This table has some 80,000 clones, 84% appearing once. Points on this clone: Antigen unknown.

With 4 bases clipped from V and 2 bases from J, the junction kept 4 bases outside the gene matches. The CDR3 has 15 amino acids. Germline CDR1 is SEHNR and CDR2 is FQNEAQ (reference sequence). The chain couples TRBV7-9 to TRBJ2-3, with TRBD1 matching 9 bases. The sequences come from CD4+ or CD8+ T cells sorted from blood, collected in a trial of the OX40 agonist ivuxolimab. This TCR was sampled from an adult with an advanced solid tumor such as melanoma, head and neck, liver or kidney cancer. The DNA of the CDR3 is TGTGCCAGCAGCTACCGGGACAGGGCCACAGATACGCAGTATTTT. This encodes CASSYRDRATDTQYF.